The text below deals with one TCR beta chain. The source of the sample is a study of a mutant IDH1 vaccine in newly diagnosed glioma. CDR3 size: 13 residues. Germline-derived CDR1 and CDR2 are SGHNT and YYREEE (reference sequence). V lost 4 bases, J lost 1 base, and 8 bases lay in between. Sample time point: baseline, week 1 (first vaccination visit). Regarding treatment: pre-vaccination baseline after standard-of-care therapy. The table came from immunoSEQ multiplex PCR; TCRdb's copy has only in-frame clones and leaves some out. The sample has tens of thousands of clones, 80% to 90% seen once. The chain is built from TRBV5-4 and TRBJ1-1; no firm D call. The TCR comes from a man aged 40-49 years with glioma. Specimen: PBMCs, collected from a glioma patient treated with radiotherapy, temozolomide or both. The CDR3 DNA reads TGTGCCAGCAGCGACCCCCCGAACACTGAAGCTTTCTTT. Translation: CASSDPPNTEAFF.